Here is one T cell receptor (beta chain) with its context. Its antigen is unknown. Base quality data are lacking; no much larger clone is found one base away. The cohort was made up of approximately 700 healthy bone marrow donors. Cohort members were all nominally healthy when sampled, although unrecorded immune exposures were likely present. The donor was CMV seropositive and belonged to the group of 270 or so seropositive cohort members. Each donor provided a peripheral blood sample, and peripheral blood mononuclear cells were used for TCR beta sequencing. Genomic DNA extraction from the blood cell samples was performed with the Qiagen DNeasy Blood Extraction Kit. These data belong to a study of cytomegalovirus exposure and HLA in healthy donors (dated by TCRdb to the late 2010s). In the study overall: According to an earlier analysis of a few hundred of the donors, some 180 million T cells yielded roughly 110 million unique TCR beta sequences and more than 250 Gb of sequence data. Roughly 300 gigabases of sequencing data and 70 million to 95 million unique TCR sequences made up an early release that covered nearly 650 HLA-typed donors. Among the roughly 370 genotyped donors, approximately 82% belonged to the genetic ancestry cluster associated with self-reported Caucasian donors. The study aimed to test whether cataloging public T cell receptors could reveal signatures of past pathogen exposure. The study profiled the T cell repertoires of about 720 subjects by immunosequencing and related them to cytomegalovirus serostatus. In addition to the first cohort of 650 to 800 subjects, a separate validation cohort of around 110 different subjects was used. High-throughput TCR immunosequencing, statistical association of individual TCRs with disease status, and machine learning were combined to predict cytomegalovirus infection status. A later analysis re-examined previously published TCR beta repertoires from around 670 donors and added high-resolution HLA genotyping to investigate patterns of TCR occurrence. Rather than using new phenotypic data, the later analysis identified candidate immune exposures from TCR beta sequences and from how often those sequences occurred across donors. An earlier analysis of 587 of the donors applied high-throughput TCR beta sequencing to assess whether each TCR beta V gene segment acted as functional or pseudogenic. Alongside the repertoire data, information on donor age, sex, ethnicity and CMV serostatus was compiled. A later genetic analysis took genome-wide SNP genotypes for about 60% of the roughly 670 donors and used that subset as a discovery cohort. Every discovery cohort repertoire had been produced on one sequencing platform. HLA typing covered class I and class II loci at four-digit resolution. The number of typed donors differed by locus: about 620-640 for A, B, C, DRB1 and DQB1; 500 to 550 for DQA1; about 600 for DPA1; and about 470 for DPB1. Four or five DR-DQ haplotypes were handled as single units for association and clustering because linkage in the cohort was strong. On average, roughly 250,000 unique TCR beta nucleotide sequences were sequenced per donor among a few hundred genotyped donors of the cohort, with 15% to 20% of those sequences being non-productive. Beyond this particular receptor, the publication reports: In an earlier analysis of more than 500 of the donors, most TCR beta V segments appeared in productive rearrangements about 90% or about 30% of the time, broadly matching IMGT annotations. According to a later analysis, parvovirus B19, influenza, CMV and Epstein-Barr virus appeared linked to several top co-occurrence clusters. Some IMGT-functional V segments, including TRBV6-2 and TRBV6-3, could not be told apart with the 87-base-pair reads, so those segments were excluded. In a later genetic analysis, a missense DCLRE1C variant was associated with V-gene and J-gene trimming of TCR beta chains, and the association was replicated in an independent cohort. A total of 150 or so TCR beta chains were listed by the study as associated with cytomegalovirus. In a later analysis, around 15,000 TCR beta sequences were associated with specific HLA alleles at a false discovery rate of 0.05. Most TCR sequences were observed very rarely across donors, whereas some public TCRs were present in many individuals. Immune exposure information for the cohort was limited to CMV serostatus. The cohort was sequenced for TCR beta chains only, and without alpha or paired-chain data the features that could be detected were limited. In a later analysis, the rate of TCR association differed among HLA loci, with DRB1 alleles having the most associated TCRs and HLA-C alleles having the fewest. A further reported finding was that TCR beta sequences accurately predicted the HLA-A and HLA-B alleles for most subjects in the first cohort. In a later analysis, HLA-associated TCR beta chains showed more clonal expansion and lower generation probabilities than non-associated chains that were equally common. Correlated functional status among segregating V segments might reflect linkage disequilibrium, but an unknown experimental factor could not be ruled out. The sequencing pipeline was judged likely to have produced a cluster of highly shared sequence variants as a technical artifact. According to a later analysis, most CMV-associated TCR beta chains appeared to be HLA-restricted, and the HLA associations seemed to be driven largely by CMV exposure. Compared with the 666-donor mean, donors in an Asian-associated ancestry cluster had fewer N-insertions in productive TCRs, according to a later genetic analysis. The presence/absence analyses assumed that sequencing depth was roughly uniform across donors, and that assumption may not be true. Because HLA typing was missing for some donors at each locus, association tests included only the typed subset. When HLA alleles, especially DR and DQ, strongly co-occurred, attributing TCR associations to individual alleles was difficult. The classifier was reported to diagnose cytomegalovirus status with high specificity and sensitivity in both the original and validation cohorts. In vitro tests confirmed that a few of the cytomegalovirus-associated TCR beta chains recognize cytomegalovirus antigens. The authors suggested that the approach could potentially be extended to other disease states and immunological phenotypes. The earlier analysis of approximately 590 of the donors excluded approximately 15 rarely observed V segments, including chromosome 9 orphons, because counts were too low.

The protocol used for the library was the immunoSEQ multiplex PCR assay. The multiplex PCR relied on a mix of 60 forward primers for TCR Vbeta segments and 13 reverse primers for TCR Jbeta segments. The CDR3 region of rearranged TCR beta genes was amplified from genomic DNA by a multiplex PCR assay. The Illumina HiSeq System was used to sequence the amplified TCR beta libraries as 87-base-pair reads. The source study handled its data this way. A later analysis tallied approximately 87 million unique TCR beta chains across the 700 or so repertoires, and around 10 million of those chains were shared by two or more donors. To remove PCR and sequencing errors, raw reads were error-corrected and collapsed into unique sequences using a nearest-neighbor algorithm that merged closely related sequences. CDR3 sequences were aligned to IMGT reference sequences to assign V, D and J gene segments. For a sequence to be retained, at least a six-nucleotide match to both a V gene segment and a J gene segment was required. A rearrangement was called productive if the CDR3 had no stop codons and remained in frame with V and J, and every other rearrangement was called non-productive. CDR3 was defined according to IMGT convention as the region running from the second conserved V-encoded cysteine to the conserved J-encoded phenylalanine. The earlier analysis of fewer than 700 of the donors excluded sequences that lacked an unambiguous match to a single V gene segment. An earlier analysis of approximately 590 of the donors classified V segments as functional when productive rearrangements were above 56.7% and as segregating when the standard deviation between donors was above 5%. To diagnose cytomegalovirus status from the catalog of TCR beta chain sequences, a statistical classification framework was built. V and J gene assignment, in a later analysis, came from comparing TCR nucleotide sequences with IMGT/GENE-DB human TR gene sequences. The TCRdist pipeline was used in a later analysis to assign CDR3 sequences and most-parsimonious VDJ recombination scenarios. A later analysis defined each TCR beta chain by its CDR3 amino acid sequence plus V-gene family, and excluded reads lacking a unique V-gene family. As a way to deal with suspected cross-contamination and a sequencing artifact, a later analysis dropped 500 to 700 nucleotide sequences that were highly shared and had low generation probability. For each public chain, a later analysis derived a clonal expansion index from normalized ranks of inferred template counts within each repertoire. Generation probabilities in a later analysis came from a VDJ recombination model fitted to out-of-frame rearrangements, and those results were checked against IGoR. In a later analysis, hypergeometric tests were used to score TCR-TCR, TCR-HLA and TCR-CMV co-occurrence, with a repertoire-size bias correction applied to TCR pairs. In a later analysis, false discovery rates were estimated by permuting HLA or CMV assignments 20 times. In a later analysis, co-occurring TCRs were grouped with DBSCAN, and TCRdist sequence similarity was added when clustering was performed within HLA-allele-positive subsets. Co-occurrence clustering excluded repertoires with fewer than 30,000 or more than 120,000 public chains, plus five with anomalous nucleotide sharing. TCRdb took this table from immuneACCESS and kept in-frame rearrangements with V and J called. Such tables lack part of the clones; where checked against another copy, unresolved V genes explain under half of the gap, and the rest is unexplained. The V and J calls and the clone size are those of that table, but D and trimming were determined from the DNA. The sample table shows roughly 150,000 clones, and roughly 71% are seen once. The top ten clonotypes cover 2.5% to 3% of the sample.

V is cut by 0 bases and J by 7 bases, and the space between the germline ends is 10 bases. The CDR3, from cysteine to phenylalanine, totals 13 residues. The only DNA kept is the CDR3, 39 bases in frame from the first base. From the germline V gene, CDR1 is SGHDT and CDR2 is YYEEEE. Sequenced sample: PBMCs. The rearrangement combines TRBV5-6 with TRBJ1-2; TRBD1 is possibly the D segment (6 matching bases). The source is a woman aged 45-60 years in good health and CMV-seropositive. DNA sequence: TGTGCCAGCAGCTTGGATAACAGGGTTGGCTACACCTTC. This sequence encodes CASSLDNRVGYTF.